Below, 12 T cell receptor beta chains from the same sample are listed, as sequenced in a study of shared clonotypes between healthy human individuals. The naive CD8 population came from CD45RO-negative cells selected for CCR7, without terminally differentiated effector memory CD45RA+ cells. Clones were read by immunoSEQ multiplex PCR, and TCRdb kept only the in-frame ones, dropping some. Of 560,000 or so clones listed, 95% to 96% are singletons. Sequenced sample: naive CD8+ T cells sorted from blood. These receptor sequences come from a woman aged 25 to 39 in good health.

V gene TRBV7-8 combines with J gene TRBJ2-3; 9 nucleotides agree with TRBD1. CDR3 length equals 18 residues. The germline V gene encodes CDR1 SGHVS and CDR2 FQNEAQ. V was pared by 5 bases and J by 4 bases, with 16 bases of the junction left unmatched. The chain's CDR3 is CASSLDLHGQGSPDTQYF. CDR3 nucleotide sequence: TGTGCCAGCAGCCTCGATCTCCATGGACAGGGGTCCCCAGATACGCAGTATTTT.

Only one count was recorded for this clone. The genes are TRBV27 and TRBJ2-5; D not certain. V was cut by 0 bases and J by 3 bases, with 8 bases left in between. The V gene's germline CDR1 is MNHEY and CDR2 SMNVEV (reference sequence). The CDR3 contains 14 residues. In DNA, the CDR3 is TGTGCCAGCAGTTTATCAGGGTTGAAAGAGACCCAGTACTTC. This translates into CASSLSGLKETQYF.

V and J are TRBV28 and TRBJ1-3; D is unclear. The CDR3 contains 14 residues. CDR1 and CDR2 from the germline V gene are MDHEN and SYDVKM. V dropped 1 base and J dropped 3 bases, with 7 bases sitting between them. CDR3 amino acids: CASSLYKVGNTIYF. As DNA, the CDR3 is TGTGCCAGCAGTTTATATAAGGTTGGAAACACCATATATTTT.

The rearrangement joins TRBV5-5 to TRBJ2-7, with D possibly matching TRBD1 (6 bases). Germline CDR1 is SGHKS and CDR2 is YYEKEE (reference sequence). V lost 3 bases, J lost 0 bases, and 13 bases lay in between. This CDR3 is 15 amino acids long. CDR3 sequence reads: CASSSLQGYSYEQYF. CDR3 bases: TGTGCCAGCAGCTCCCTACAGGGATACTCCTACGAGCAGTACTTC.

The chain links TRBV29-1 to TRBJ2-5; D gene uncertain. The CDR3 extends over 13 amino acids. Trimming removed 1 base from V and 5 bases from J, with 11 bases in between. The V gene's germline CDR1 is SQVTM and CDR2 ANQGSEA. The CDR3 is CSVEVGLVETQYF. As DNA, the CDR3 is TGCAGCGTTGAAGTTGGGTTGGTGGAGACCCAGTACTTC.

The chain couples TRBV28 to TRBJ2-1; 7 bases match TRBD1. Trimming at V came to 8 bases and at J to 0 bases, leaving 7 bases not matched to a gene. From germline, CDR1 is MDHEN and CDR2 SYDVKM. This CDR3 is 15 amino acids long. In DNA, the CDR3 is TGTGCCAGCCGAATGACAGGGAGCTCCTACAATGAGCAGTTCTTC. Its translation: CASRMTGSSYNEQFF.

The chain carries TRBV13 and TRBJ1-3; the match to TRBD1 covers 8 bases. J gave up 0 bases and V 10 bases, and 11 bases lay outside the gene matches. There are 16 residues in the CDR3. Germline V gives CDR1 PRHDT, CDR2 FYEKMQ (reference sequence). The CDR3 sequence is CATGLSGQVSGNTIYF. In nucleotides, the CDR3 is TGTGCCACCGGACTATCGGGACAGGTCTCTGGAAACACCATATATTTT.

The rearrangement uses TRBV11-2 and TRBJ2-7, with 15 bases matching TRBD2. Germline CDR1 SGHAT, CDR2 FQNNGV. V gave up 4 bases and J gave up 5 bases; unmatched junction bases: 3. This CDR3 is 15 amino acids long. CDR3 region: CASSWGLAGGDEQYF. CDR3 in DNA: TGTGCCAGCAGCTGGGGACTAGCGGGAGGAGACGAGCAGTACTTC.

The CDR3 DNA is TGTGCCATCGGGGATTCAACCCTGGGCGACTATGGCTACACCTTC. This codes for CAIGDSTLGDYGYTF. The chain couples TRBV10-3 to TRBJ1-2, with D unresolved. The germline V and J ends were trimmed by 8 bases and 3 bases, with 19 bases remaining between them. The CDR3 consists of 15 residues. CDR1 ENHRY and CDR2 SYGVKD come from the germline V gene.

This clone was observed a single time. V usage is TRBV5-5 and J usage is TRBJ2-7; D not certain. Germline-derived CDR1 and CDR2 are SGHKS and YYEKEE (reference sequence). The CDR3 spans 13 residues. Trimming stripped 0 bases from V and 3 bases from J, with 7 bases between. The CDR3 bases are TGTGCCAGCAGCTTGGGACGGAGCTACGAGCAGTACTTC. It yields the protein CASSLGRSYEQYF.

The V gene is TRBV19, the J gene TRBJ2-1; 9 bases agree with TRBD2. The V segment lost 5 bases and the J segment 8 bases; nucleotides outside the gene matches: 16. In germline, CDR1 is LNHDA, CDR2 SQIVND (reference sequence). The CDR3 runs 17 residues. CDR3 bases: TGTGCCAGTAGTCCCAACCTAGCGGGACTCCCCTTCGATGAGCAGTTCTTC. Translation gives CASSPNLAGLPFDEQFF. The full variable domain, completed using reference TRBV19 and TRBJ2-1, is DGGITQSPKYLFRKEGQNVTLSCEQNLNHDAMYWYRQDPGQGLRLIYYSQIVNDFQKGDIAEGYSVSREKKESFPLTVTSAQKNPTAFYLCASSPNLAGLPFDEQFFGPGTRLTVL.

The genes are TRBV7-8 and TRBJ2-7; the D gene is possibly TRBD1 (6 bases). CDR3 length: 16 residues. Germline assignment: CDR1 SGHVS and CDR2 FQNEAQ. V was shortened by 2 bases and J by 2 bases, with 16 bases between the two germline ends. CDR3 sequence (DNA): TGTGCCAGCAGCTTAATTCAGACCAAGGGGGCCTACGAGCAGTACTTC. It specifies CASSLIQTKGAYEQYF.